This T cell receptor (beta chain) was sequenced during a study of blood T cell repertoires in COVID-19. Overall study: The study drew acute and convalescent COVID-19 samples from the United States, Italy and Spain. Nucleic acid was either cDNA or gDNA, and it came from T cells, B-cell-depleted T cells, or PBMCs.

TCRdb keeps only in-frame clones here, not all; method: immunoSEQ multiplex PCR. The sample carries 250,000 or so clones, 75% to 90% recorded once. This sequence was found in a woman aged 40 to 55 who had recovered from COVID-19. Sequences were obtained from peripheral blood.

This chain's CDR3 is CASSTTGPSGANVLTF. The CDR3, as DNA: TGTGCCAGCAGTACAACAGGGCCCTCTGGGGCCAACGTCCTGACTTTC. The chain is built from TRBV27 and TRBJ2-6; D may be TRBD1 (6 bases). This CDR3 is built from 16 residues. Trimming stripped 5 bases from V and 0 bases from J, with 11 bases between. Germline values: CDR1 MNHEY, CDR2 SMNVEV (reference sequence).